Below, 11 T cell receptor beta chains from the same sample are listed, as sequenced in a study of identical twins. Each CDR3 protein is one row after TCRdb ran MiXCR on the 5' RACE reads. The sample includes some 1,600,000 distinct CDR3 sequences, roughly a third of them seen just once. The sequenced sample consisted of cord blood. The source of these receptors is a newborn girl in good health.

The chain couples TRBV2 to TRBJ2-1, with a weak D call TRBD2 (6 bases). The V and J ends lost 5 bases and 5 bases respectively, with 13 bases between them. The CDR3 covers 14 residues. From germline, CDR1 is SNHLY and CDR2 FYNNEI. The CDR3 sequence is CASSPGTVHNEQFF. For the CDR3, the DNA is TGTGCCAGCAGTCCCGGGACTGTCCACAATGAGCAGTTCTTC.

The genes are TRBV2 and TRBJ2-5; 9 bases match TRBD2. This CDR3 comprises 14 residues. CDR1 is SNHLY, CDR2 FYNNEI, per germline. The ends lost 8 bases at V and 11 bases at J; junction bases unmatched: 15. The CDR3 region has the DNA TGTGCCAGCCGATTGACTAGCGGAGACAATGAGCAGTACTTC. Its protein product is CASRLTSGDNEQYF.

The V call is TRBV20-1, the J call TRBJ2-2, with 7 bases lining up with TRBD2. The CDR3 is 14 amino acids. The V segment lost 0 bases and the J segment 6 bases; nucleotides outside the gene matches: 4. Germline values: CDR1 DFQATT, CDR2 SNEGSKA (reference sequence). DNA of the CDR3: TGCAGTGCTAGAGATTTGGGGGGGGCCGGGGAGCTGTTTTTT. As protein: CSARDLGGAGELFF.

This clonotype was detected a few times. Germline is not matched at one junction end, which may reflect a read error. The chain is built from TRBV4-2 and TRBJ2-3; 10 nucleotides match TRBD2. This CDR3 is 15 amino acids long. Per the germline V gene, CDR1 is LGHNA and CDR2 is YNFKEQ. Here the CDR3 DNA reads TGTGCCAGCAGGCAAGCGGGGGGGAGCACAGATACGCAGTATTTT. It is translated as CASRQAGGSTDTQYF.

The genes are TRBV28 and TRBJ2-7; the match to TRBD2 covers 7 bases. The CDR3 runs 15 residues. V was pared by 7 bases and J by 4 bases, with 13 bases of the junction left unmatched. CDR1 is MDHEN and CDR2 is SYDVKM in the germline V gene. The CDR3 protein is CASTQFGTTRYEQYF. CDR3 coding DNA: TGTGCCAGCACTCAGTTCGGGACTACCCGATACGAGCAGTACTTC.

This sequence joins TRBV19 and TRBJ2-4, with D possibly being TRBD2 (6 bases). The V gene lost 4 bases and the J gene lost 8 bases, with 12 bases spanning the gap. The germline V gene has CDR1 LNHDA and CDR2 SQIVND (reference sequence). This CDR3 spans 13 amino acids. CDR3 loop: CASSTRGSHIQYF. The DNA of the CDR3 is TGTGCCAGTAGTACCCGGGGGAGTCACATTCAGTACTTC.

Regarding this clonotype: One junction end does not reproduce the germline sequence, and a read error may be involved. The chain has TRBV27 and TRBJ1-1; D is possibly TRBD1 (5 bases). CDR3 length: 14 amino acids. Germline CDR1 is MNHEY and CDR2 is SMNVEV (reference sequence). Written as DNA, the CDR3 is TGTACCAGCAGTGCGACAGTTTCCAACACTGAAGCTTTCTTT. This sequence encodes CTSSATVSNTEAFF.

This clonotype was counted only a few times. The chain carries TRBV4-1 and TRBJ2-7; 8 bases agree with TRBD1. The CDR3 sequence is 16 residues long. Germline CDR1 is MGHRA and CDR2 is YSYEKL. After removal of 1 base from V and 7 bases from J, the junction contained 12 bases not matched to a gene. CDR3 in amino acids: CASSQGRFQGAGEQYF. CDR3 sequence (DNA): TGCGCCAGCAGCCAAGGTCGGTTTCAGGGGGCGGGAGAGCAGTACTTC.

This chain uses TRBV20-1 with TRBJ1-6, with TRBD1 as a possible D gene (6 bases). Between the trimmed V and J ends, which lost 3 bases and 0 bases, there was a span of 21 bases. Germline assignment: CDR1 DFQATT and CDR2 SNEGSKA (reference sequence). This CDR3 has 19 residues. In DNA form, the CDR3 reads TGCAGTGCTAGGGAAAACAGGGTTCCCCCGAGCTCCTATAATTCACCCCTCCACTTT. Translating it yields CSARENRVPPSSYNSPLHF.

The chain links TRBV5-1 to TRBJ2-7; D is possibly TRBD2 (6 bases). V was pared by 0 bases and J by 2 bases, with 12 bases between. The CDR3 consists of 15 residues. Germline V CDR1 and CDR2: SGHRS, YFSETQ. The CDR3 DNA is TGCGCCAGCAGCTTGGAGGTTGGGGGGACCTACGAGCAGTACTTC. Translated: CASSLEVGGTYEQYF.

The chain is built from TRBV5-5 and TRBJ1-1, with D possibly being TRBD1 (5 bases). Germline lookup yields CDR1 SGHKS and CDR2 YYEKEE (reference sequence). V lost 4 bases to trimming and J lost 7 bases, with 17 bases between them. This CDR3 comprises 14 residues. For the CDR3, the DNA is TGTGCCAGCAGCCCCATATACAGGTACAATGAAGCTTTCTTT. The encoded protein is CASSPIYRYNEAFF.